This TCR beta chain was sequenced in a study of cytomegalovirus exposure and HLA in healthy donors. PCR amplification relied on 60 Vbeta primers (plus 13 Jbeta primers). Assay: immunoSEQ multiplex PCR; the TCRdb copy retains only in-frame clones and omits some. The data contain over 150,000 clones, 84% of them seen just once; the ten biggest clones take up 4.8%. The sequence was obtained from a girl between 5 and 17 years old in good health and CMV-seropositive. Sequenced: PBMCs.

The CDR3 nucleotides are TGTGCCAGCAGCTTAGGAGGCGCCTCAGGGTACGGAAACACCATATATTTT. Protein sequence: CASSLGGASGYGNTIYF. V gene TRBV7-8 combines with J gene TRBJ1-3; D is possibly TRBD1 (5 bases). The CDR3 covers 17 residues. Germline CDR1 SGHVS, CDR2 FQNEAQ. The V gene lost 1 base and the J gene lost 4 bases, with 17 bases spanning the gap.